This T cell receptor beta chain was sequenced for a study of control samples from healthy donors and cancer patients. Between the trimmed V and J ends, which lost 0 bases and 4 bases, there was a span of 16 bases. CDR1 and CDR2 from the germline V gene are SGDLS and YYNGEE. This CDR3 region has 16 residues. This table comes from immunoSEQ multiplex PCR, and its TCRdb copy is limited to in-frame clones, with some not included. The sample contains 150,000 to 200,000 clones, 85% to 95% of which appear only once. Sequencing was carried out using blood. The V gene is TRBV9, the J gene TRBJ1-1; possible D gene TRBD1, 6 bases. This sequence was found in a middle-aged woman in good health. In DNA form, the CDR3 reads TGTGCCAGCAGCGTAGGGCCCAGGGGTATGGGCACTGAAGCTTTCTTT. Protein product: CASSVGPRGMGTEAFF.